The clone carrying this T cell receptor beta chain was observed many times. Each CDR3 protein gets one entry after TCRdb re-called the PCR reads with MiXCR. This sample yields approximately 6,000 distinct CDR3 sequences, of which around 15% are seen a single time; approximately 20% belongs to the top ten. The data are from a study of tumor-infiltrating lymphocytes in oesophageal squamous cell carcinoma. The receptor's source is a male donor with esophageal squamous cell carcinoma. Sample: normal esophageal tissue next to the tumor.

CDR3 protein: CASSTGQGPEETQYF. The CDR3 nucleotides read TGTGCCAGCAGCACCGGACAGGGGCCCGAAGAGACCCAGTACTTC. The chain uses TRBV11-3 and TRBJ2-5, with 9 bases that match TRBD1. V lost 5 bases to trimming and J lost 3 bases; unmatched junction nucleotides: 7. The CDR3 contains 15 residues. The germline V gene has CDR1 SGHNT and CDR2 YENEEA.